The rows below give T cell receptor beta chains drawn from one sample of a study of T-cell reconstitution after alpha-beta-depleted transplantation in children. MiXCR, applied by TCRdb to the PCR reads, yields one record per CDR3 protein. The sample holds around 670,000 distinct CDR3 sequences, about an eighth seen once. This sample comprised PBMCs, obtained before TCRalphabeta/CD19-depleted stem cell transplant. These receptors were collected from a girl aged 2 to 9 with congenital amegakaryocytic thrombocytopenia, due to receive a stem cell transplant. Both conserved end residues are trimmed from each CDR3. Fields, in order: J gene, clone size, V gene, CDR3 protein. Some rows mark clone size as missing; the rest say once, few, many or name a class of expanded clone.

>TRBJ2-2|-|TRBV6-5
ASSYSWENTGELF
>TRBJ2-7|few|TRBV12-3/TRBV12-4
ASGLYPTGEEQY
>TRBJ2-1|many|TRBV5-1
ASSFYGRTDEQF
>TRBJ2-3|-|TRBV6-2/TRBV6-3
ASSYSNVGASTDTQY
>TRBJ2-3|many|TRBV5-1
ASSLRSGEAGDTQY
>TRBJ2-5|-|TRBV29-1
SVESLGNSETQY
>TRBJ2-4|many|TRBV10-3
AISESTTTPSAQY
>TRBJ2-7|many|TRBV7-9
ASSPAGQATYEQY
>TRBJ1-1|many|TRBV7-9
ASSYGDTEAF
>TRBJ1-4|many|TRBV5-1
ASSQTGRDEKLF
>TRBJ2-1|-|TRBV3-1
ASSLHHGVKHNEQF
>TRBJ2-6|few|TRBV20-1
SARNTGAKSSGANVLT
>TRBJ2-2|many|TRBV7-6
ASSSDTTFSTGELF
>TRBJ2-7|many|TRBV4-1
ASSPTPGHLIYEQY
>TRBJ2-1|-|TRBV3-1
ASSGTSGKYNEQF
>TRBJ1-5|-|TRBV29-1
SVPQENQPQH
>TRBJ2-7|-|TRBV12-3/TRBV12-4
ASREREFYEQY